This T cell receptor beta chain was profiled in a study of neurological immune-mediated disorders. With regard to this clonotype: What it recognizes is unknown.

The starting material, 2 million PBMCs stored at -80 C, gave rise to the unsorted libraries. General study findings and limits: Among expanded clones, no CDR3 amino acid sequences were shared across subjects, a pattern suggesting private repertoires in all groups.

This CDR3 region has 15 residues. The germline V and J ends were trimmed by 2 bases and 0 bases, with 11 bases remaining between them. Germline assignment: CDR1 SNHLY and CDR2 FYNNEI. TCRdb processed the 5' RACE reads anew with MiXCR; each CDR3 protein has one entry. The repertoire includes more than 45,000 distinct CDR3 sequences, around 4.4% of them detected once, and approximately 2.8% sits in the top ten. The clonotype comes from a man between 50 and 59 years old with multiple sclerosis. V is TRBV2 and J is TRBJ2-7; the D is unclear. What was sequenced was PBMCs. CDR3 loop: CASSEIQRSSYEQYF. The CDR3 bases are TGTGCCAGCAGTGAAATCCAGAGGAGCTCCTACGAGCAGTACTTC.